This T cell receptor (beta chain) was sequenced during a study of cytomegalovirus exposure and HLA in healthy donors. Regarding the study as a whole: Across HLA loci, a later analysis found differing TCR association rates, with DRB1 most and HLA-C fewest. Associated with HLA alleles at 0.05 false discovery rate in a later analysis were about 17,000 TCR beta sequences.

This CDR3 has 13 amino acids. Germline V gene data show CDR1 as LNHDA and CDR2 as SQIVND (reference sequence). V shed 4 bases and J shed 1 base, with 7 bases lying between them. With respect to this clone: Antigen unknown.

Amplification used 60 Vbeta primers and 13 Jbeta primers. Method: immunoSEQ multiplex PCR; TCRdb's copy keeps in-frame clones and lacks some. This repertoire shows over 150,000 clones, 70% to 85% found once; its top ten account for roughly 2%. The chain is built from TRBV19 and TRBJ2-5, with D possibly matching TRBD1 (6 bases). Material: PBMCs. The clonotype comes from a man aged 35 to 55 in good health and CMV-seronegative. The CDR3 protein is CASSTDSQETQYF. The DNA of the CDR3 is TGTGCCAGTAGTACGGACAGCCAAGAGACCCAGTACTTC.